The next 28 T cell receptor beta chains were all read from a single sample in a study of Graves' ophthalmopathy and Graves' hyperthyroidism. CDR3 regions of TCR beta were amplified from RNA transcripts. HTBI primers were used in a first-round RT-PCR, which preceded a second-round multiplex PCR. A single record per CDR3 protein comes from TCRdb applying MiXCR to the multiplex PCR reads. The sample carries 300,000 to 400,000 distinct CDR3 sequences, roughly 16% recorded once. The sample comprised peripheral blood. Receptors were obtained from an adult man with Graves' ophthalmopathy.

This clonotype was seen at least ten times. The V call is TRBV28, the J call TRBJ1-3; 8 nucleotides match TRBD1. The V gene end was trimmed by 10 bases and the J gene end by 5 bases; junction bases not matched to a gene: 4. The CDR3 spans 12 residues. Germline CDR1 is MDHEN and CDR2 is SYDVKM. The CDR3 loop is CATGTGRNTIYF. The CDR3 DNA sequence: TGTGCCACCGGGACAGGAAGAAACACCATATATTTT. Full variable domain (rest looked up from reference TRBV28 and TRBJ1-3): DVKVTQSSRYLVKRTGEKVFLECVQDMDHENMFWYRQDPGLGLRLIYFSYDVKMKEKGDIPEGYSVSREKKERFSLILESASTNQTSMYLCATGTGRNTIYFGEGSWLTVV.

This clonotype was observed many times. The chain uses TRBV7-2 and TRBJ2-7, with D maybe TRBD1 (6 bases). CDR1 is SGHTA and CDR2 is FQGNSA in the germline V gene. Trimming took off 5 bases at V and 6 bases at J, with 23 bases between the two ends. The CDR3 totals 16 residues. Here the CDR3 DNA reads TGTGCCAGCAGCCTCGGGGTAACGACAGGAATTACCGAGCAGTACTTC. Translated: CASSLGVTTGITEQYF.

In its sample, this clonotype was seen a few times. This chain uses TRBV7-8 with TRBJ1-2, with D unresolved. Trimming cost V 1 base and J 0 bases, with 12 bases left between them. The CDR3 extends over 16 amino acids. CDR1 is SGHVS and CDR2 is FQNEAQ in the germline V gene. The CDR3 protein is CASSLGFGGANYGYTF. In DNA form, the CDR3 reads TGTGCCAGCAGCTTAGGTTTTGGTGGAGCTAACTATGGCTACACCTTC.

V and J are TRBV9 and TRBJ2-7, with D possibly being TRBD2 (6 bases). Germline values: CDR1 SGDLS, CDR2 YYNGEE. CDR3 length equals 12 residues. The ends were cut back, 10 bases at V and 0 bases at J, with 11 bases in the middle. The chain's CDR3 is CAGEVSSYEQYF. The CDR3 DNA sequence: TGTGCCGGGGAGGTAAGCTCCTACGAGCAGTACTTC.

There are many counts of this clonotype. V gene TRBV5-1 combines with J gene TRBJ2-2, with D possibly being TRBD1 (6 bases). Trimming cost V 2 bases and J 0 bases, with 11 bases left between them. The CDR3 is made up of 16 amino acids. Germline lookup yields CDR1 SGHRS and CDR2 YFSETQ. The CDR3 spells CASSLNGQPNTGELFF. The CDR3 coding sequence is TGCGCCAGCAGCTTAAACGGACAGCCGAACACCGGGGAGCTGTTTTTT.

As concerns this clonotype: The conserved closing phenylalanine or tryptophan is absent in this CDR3, likely reflecting a read error. CDR3 region: CAWDGTSGNTIYV. CDR3 sequence (DNA): TGTGCCTGGGACGGGACCTCTGGAAACACCATATATGTT. V and J are TRBV30 and TRBJ1-3; the D gene is possibly TRBD1 (5 bases). Deletions cut 5 bases from V and 0 bases from J, with 8 bases between. Germline V gene data show CDR1 as GTSNPN and CDR2 as SVGIG (reference sequence). The CDR3 runs 13 residues.

Many counts were recorded for this clonotype. The gene calls are TRBV12-5 and TRBJ2-2, with 7 positions matching TRBD1. The CDR3 totals 16 residues. CDR1 is LGHNT and CDR2 is FRNRAP in the germline V gene. Trimming at V came to 3 bases and at J to 3 bases, leaving 7 bases not matched to a gene. CDR3 bases: TGTGCTAGTGGTTTAGCAGGGGGTATCGACACCGGGGAGCTGTTTTTT. Its protein is CASGLAGGIDTGELFF.

Regarding this clonotype: This may come from a read error, since a much larger clone is one base off. The final CDR3 position lacks the conserved phenylalanine or tryptophan, pointing to a likely read error. This chain joins TRBV4-3 and TRBJ1-1; D remains unclear. Per germline, CDR1 LGHNA and CDR2 YSLEER. With 0 bases removed from V and 3 bases from J, the gap between germline ends came to 2 bases. The CDR3 spans 12 residues. The CDR3 sequence: CASSQDDTEAFI. The CDR3, as DNA: TGCGCCAGCAGCCAAGATGACACTGAAGCTTTCATT.

Turning to this clonotype: This may come from a read error, since a much larger clone is one base off. The chain couples TRBV6-5 to TRBJ1-5; D gene ambiguous. Germline lookup yields CDR1 MNHEY and CDR2 SVGAGI. This CDR3 is 13 amino acids long. Here the CDR3 DNA reads TGTGCCGGCAGTTGCCAGTCCGGACAGCCCCAGCATTTT. Translated, it gives CAGSCQSGQPQHF.

This chain joins TRBV28 and TRBJ2-7; TRBD1 matches 7 bases. The CDR3 consists of 17 residues. In germline, CDR1 is MDHEN, CDR2 SYDVKM. The V segment lost 6 bases and the J segment 0 bases; nucleotides outside the gene matches: 14. CDR3 protein: CASRGQGPTGSSYEQYF. CDR3 bases: TGTGCCAGCAGAGGACAAGGCCCGACAGGGAGCTCCTACGAGCAGTACTTC. The full variable domain, rest sourced from reference TRBV28 and TRBJ2-7, is DVKVTQSSRYLVKRTGEKVFLECVQDMDHENMFWYRQDPGLGLRLIYFSYDVKMKEKGDIPEGYSVSREKKERFSLILESASTNQTSMYLCASRGQGPTGSSYEQYFGPGTRLTVT.

The chain carries TRBV7-6 and TRBJ2-7; 10 nucleotides agree with TRBD2. Germline-derived CDR1 and CDR2 are SGHVS and FNYEAQ. Unmatched junction bases numbered 9, after V lost 2 bases and J lost 5 bases. The CDR3 is 16 residues long. The chain's CDR3 is CASSLQPSGSVNEQYF. DNA of the CDR3: TGTGCCAGCAGCTTACAACCTAGCGGGAGTGTTAACGAGCAGTACTTC. The full variable domain, rest sourced from reference TRBV7-6 and TRBJ2-7, is GAGVSQSPRYKVTKRGQDVALRCDPISGHVSLYWYRQALGQGPEFLTYFNYEAQQDKSGLPNDRFSAERPEGSISTLTIQRTEQRDSAMYRCASSLQPSGSVNEQYFGPGTRLTVT.

There are many counts of this clonotype. The gene calls are TRBV7-9 and TRBJ2-5; a weak D match, TRBD2 (6 bases). The V end was cut by 5 bases, the J end by 11 bases, with 12 bases between. The germline V gene has CDR1 SEHNR and CDR2 FQNEAQ (reference sequence). CDR3 length: 11 residues. CDR3 sequence reads: CASSVPGTQYF. The CDR3 bases are TGTGCCAGCAGCGTTCCAGGGACTCAGTACTTC.

This clonotype has ten or more counts. This chain links TRBV6-5 with TRBJ2-7; the match to TRBD2 covers 8 bases. V gave up 6 bases and J gave up 0 bases; unmatched junction bases: 10. The length of the CDR3 is 16 residues. Germline CDR1 MNHEY, CDR2 SVGAGI. The CDR3 DNA reads as TGTGCCAGCAGAATTACTAGCGGTAAAAGCTCCTACGAGCAGTACTTC. Translating it yields CASRITSGKSSYEQYF.

This clonotype was observed at least ten times. The J gene is TRBJ1-1, the V gene TRBV30; D remains ambiguous. Per the germline V gene, CDR1 is GTSNPN and CDR2 is SVGIG (reference sequence). This CDR3 contains 14 residues. The V and J ends lost 0 bases and 0 bases respectively, with 8 bases between them. The CDR3 sequence is CAWSVRTVNTEAFF. The CDR3 DNA reads as TGTGCCTGGAGTGTAAGGACGGTGAACACTGAAGCTTTCTTT.

This clonotype was recorded at least ten times. The J gene is TRBJ2-5, the V gene TRBV6-2 or TRBV6-3; maybe TRBD1 (5 bases). The germline CDR1 and CDR2 sequences are MNHEY and SVGEGT. V was clipped by 7 bases and J by 5 bases, with 11 bases between them. CDR3 size: 12 residues. In DNA form, the CDR3 reads TGTGCCAGCACTAAAAGGGGCGAGACCCAGTACTTC. It encodes CASTKRGETQYF.

This clonotype was seen repeatedly, ten times or more. J is TRBJ1-5 and V is TRBV6-2 or TRBV6-3; 8 bases line up with TRBD1. The CDR3 extends over 14 amino acids. J lost 4 bases, V lost 6 bases, and 5 bases had no gene match. Germline V gives CDR1 MNHEY, CDR2 SVGEGT. The CDR3 protein is CASSVTGGNQPQHF. The CDR3, as DNA: TGTGCCAGCAGCGTAACAGGGGGGAATCAGCCCCAGCATTTT.

This clonotype was picked up many times. The chain has TRBV24-1 and TRBJ1-5; a weak D match, TRBD1 (6 bases). V lost 4 bases and J 7 bases, leaving 13 bases between the germline ends. The CDR3 has 14 amino acids. Germline lookup yields CDR1 KGHDR and CDR2 SFDVKD. CDR3 nucleotides: TGTGCCACCAGTGACTCCGTGGGGGGCCAGCCCCAGCATTTT. Translated, it gives CATSDSVGGQPQHF.

This clonotype was seen many times. CDR3 sequence (DNA): TGTGCCAGCAGTCCGGACAGGGGGCGAGGGACCCAGTACTTC. Its protein is CASSPDRGRGTQYF. The chain combines TRBV6-2 or TRBV6-3 with TRBJ2-5, with 11 bases identical to TRBD1. This CDR3 has 14 residues. Losses at the gene ends were 5 bases for V and 7 bases for J; bases not matched to a gene: 6. Germline V gene lookup returns CDR1 MNHEY and CDR2 SVGEGT.

In its sample, this clonotype was seen many times. V usage is TRBV7-9 and J usage is TRBJ2-5; the D gene could be TRBD1 or TRBD2 (5 bases each). The V gene's germline CDR1 is SEHNR and CDR2 FQNEAQ (reference sequence). V lost 2 bases to trimming and J lost 3 bases, with 10 bases between them. The CDR3 runs to 14 residues. The chain's CDR3 is CASSLIRGEETQYF. The DNA for the CDR3 is TGTGCCAGCAGCTTAATTAGGGGAGAAGAGACCCAGTACTTC.

This clonotype was seen at least ten times. This chain connects TRBV10-1 to TRBJ2-5; D is unresolved. This CDR3 region has 14 residues. Trimming pared 2 bases from V and 2 bases from J, leaving 9 bases between. CDR1 WNHNN and CDR2 SYGVQD come from the germline V gene (reference sequence). Here the CDR3 DNA reads TGCGCCAGCAGTGAGCAAGGATATCAAGAGACCCAGTACTTC. This gives the protein CASSEQGYQETQYF.

This clonotype was seen many times. This sequence joins TRBV7-9 and TRBJ2-5; D is perhaps TRBD1 or TRBD2 (5 bases each). The CDR3 consists of 16 residues. Between the trimmed V and J ends, which lost 5 bases and 7 bases, there was a span of 23 bases. The germline CDR1 and CDR2 sequences are SEHNR and FQNEAQ (reference sequence). The DNA for the CDR3 is TGTGCCAGCAGCGTATCCGCGGACACCCCTGGAGGGACCCAGTACTTC. It yields the protein CASSVSADTPGGTQYF.

This clonotype has only a few counts. The chain uses TRBV12-3 or TRBV12-4 and TRBJ1-5; TRBD1 might be the D (5 bases). V lost 5 bases, J lost 7 bases, and 18 bases lay in between. The CDR3 loop spans 15 amino acids. The CDR3 loop is CASSRSGGANQPQHF. The CDR3 region has the DNA TGTGCCAGCAGTCGGTCAGGAGGGGCGAACCAGCCCCAGCATTTT.

This clonotype appeared many times. The chain couples TRBV10-3 to TRBJ2-6, with D perhaps matching TRBD2 (5 bases). Germline V CDR1 and CDR2: ENHRY, SYGVKD. The CDR3 length is 16 residues. Between the trimmed V and J ends, which lost 0 bases and 1 base, there was a span of 7 bases. The CDR3, as DNA: TGTGCCATCAGTGAGTCTAGAGGGTCTGGGGCCAACGTCCTGACTTTC. It is translated as CAISESRGSGANVLTF.

The table lists this clonotype with a count of one. The V and J genes are TRBV28 and TRBJ1-6; 9 bases agree with TRBD1. The CDR3 is 18 amino acids. With V trimmed by 2 bases and J by 4 bases, 9 bases remained unmatched. The germline V gene has CDR1 MDHEN and CDR2 SYDVKM. This CDR3 is CASSLGDRESRYNSPLHF. The CDR3 bases are TGTGCCAGCAGTTTAGGGGACAGGGAGAGTCGGTATAATTCACCCCTCCACTTT.

Remarks on this clonotype: Since a much larger clone is just one base distant, this may be a read error. The chain has TRBV5-1 and TRBJ2-7; D is unresolved. The V end was cut by 3 bases, the J end by 6 bases, with 10 bases between. Germline CDR1 reads SGHRS; CDR2 reads YFSETQ. The CDR3 sequence is 12 residues long. This CDR3 reads CASSSRQGEQYF. The CDR3 nucleotides are TGCGCCAGCAGCTCTCGACAAGGCGAGCAGTACTTC.

V usage is TRBV15 and J usage is TRBJ2-7; the D call may be TRBD1 or TRBD2 (5 bases each). The V gene's germline CDR1 is LNHNV and CDR2 YYDKDF (reference sequence). Trimming removed 3 bases from V and 9 bases from J, with 21 bases in between. This CDR3 spans 15 amino acids. The CDR3 loop reads CATSSSGTNSMGQYF. The CDR3 nucleotides read TGTGCCACCAGCAGCTCCGGGACCAACTCCATGGGGCAGTACTTC. Full variable domain (remainder filled in from reference TRBV15 and TRBJ2-7): DAMVIQNPRYQVTQFGKPVTLSCSQTLNHNVMYWYQQKSSQAPKLLFHYYDKDFNNEADTPDNFQSRRPNTSFCFLDIRSPGLGDTAMYLCATSSSGTNSMGQYFGPGTRLTVT.

This clonotype occurred a few times. With a much larger clone just one base away, this may be a read error. The V call is TRBV5-1, the J call TRBJ2-7; D gene ambiguous. With 4 bases removed from V and 3 bases from J, the gap between germline ends came to 14 bases. This CDR3 comprises 14 residues. Looked up from germline, CDR1 is SGHRS and CDR2 is YFSETQ. CDR3 in DNA: TGCGCCAGCAGCCTAACCGGGTCAGGCTACGAGCAGTACTTC. The encoded protein is CASSLTGSGYEQYF.

This clonotype was observed at least ten times. This chain joins TRBV9 and TRBJ1-1, with 8 nucleotides matching TRBD1. The CDR3 consists of 12 residues. V was pared by 3 bases and J by 7 bases, with 2 bases of the junction left unmatched. CDR1 and CDR2 from the germline V gene are SGDLS and YYNGEE. CDR3 nucleotide sequence: TGTGCCAGCAGCGCTGGACAGGGTGAAGCTTTCTTT. Encoded protein: CASSAGQGEAFF. The entire variable domain, with the rest obtained from reference TRBV9 and TRBJ1-1, is as follows: DSGVTQTPKHLITATGQRVTLRCSPRSGDLSVYWYQQSLDQGLQFLIQYYNGEERAKGNILERFSAQQFPDLHSELNLSSLELGDSALYFCASSAGQGEAFFGQGTRLTVV.